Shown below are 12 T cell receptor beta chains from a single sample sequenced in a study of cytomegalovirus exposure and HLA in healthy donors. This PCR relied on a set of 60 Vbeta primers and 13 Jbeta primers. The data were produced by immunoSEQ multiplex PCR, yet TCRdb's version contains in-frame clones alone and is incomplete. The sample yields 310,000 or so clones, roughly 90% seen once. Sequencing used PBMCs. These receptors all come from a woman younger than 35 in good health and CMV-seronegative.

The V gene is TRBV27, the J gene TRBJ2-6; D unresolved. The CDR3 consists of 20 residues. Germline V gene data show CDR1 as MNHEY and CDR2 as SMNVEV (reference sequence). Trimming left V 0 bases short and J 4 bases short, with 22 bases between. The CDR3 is CASSLSGIPGESSGANVLTF. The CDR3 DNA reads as TGTGCCAGCAGTTTATCCGGTATCCCTGGTGAATCGTCCGGGGCCAACGTCCTGACTTTC.

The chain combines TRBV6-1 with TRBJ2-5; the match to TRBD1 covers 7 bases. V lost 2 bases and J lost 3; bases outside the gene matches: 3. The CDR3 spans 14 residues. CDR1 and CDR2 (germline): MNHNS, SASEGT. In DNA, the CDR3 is TGTGCCAGCAGTGAACGGGACAGCAAAGAGACCCAGTACTTC. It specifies CASSERDSKETQYF.

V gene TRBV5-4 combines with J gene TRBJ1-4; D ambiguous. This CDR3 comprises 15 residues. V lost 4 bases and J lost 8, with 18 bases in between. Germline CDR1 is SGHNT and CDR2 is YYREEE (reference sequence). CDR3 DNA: TGTGCCAGCAGCCTCCGGGCCCCGGGGAGCGAAAAACTGTTTTTT. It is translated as CASSLRAPGSEKLFF.

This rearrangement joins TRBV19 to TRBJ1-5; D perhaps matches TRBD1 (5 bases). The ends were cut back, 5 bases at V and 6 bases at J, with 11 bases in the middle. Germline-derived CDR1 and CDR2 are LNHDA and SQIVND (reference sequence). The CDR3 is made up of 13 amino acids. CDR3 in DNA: TGTGCCAGTAGTCTCCAGGGTAGTCAGCCCCAGCATTTT. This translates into CASSLQGSQPQHF.

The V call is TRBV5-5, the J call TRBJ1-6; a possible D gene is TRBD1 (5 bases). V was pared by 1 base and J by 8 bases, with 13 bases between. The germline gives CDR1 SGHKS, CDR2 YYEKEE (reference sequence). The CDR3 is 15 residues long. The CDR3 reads CASSLQGAVDSPLHF. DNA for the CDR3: TGTGCCAGCAGCTTGCAAGGGGCGGTGGATTCACCCCTCCACTTT. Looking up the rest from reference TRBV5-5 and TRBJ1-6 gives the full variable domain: DAGVTQSPTHLIKTRGQQVTLRCSPISGHKSVSWYQQVLGQGPQFIFQYYEKEERGRGNFPDRFSARQFPNYSSELNVNALLLGDSALYLCASSLQGAVDSPLHFGNGTRLTVT.

The CDR3 loop is CASSASPTGLNTEAFF. CDR3 sequence (DNA): TGTGCCAGCAGCGCCAGCCCGACAGGGTTGAACACTGAAGCTTTCTTT. The chain uses TRBV9 and TRBJ1-1, with TRBD1 matching over 7 bases. The CDR3 totals 16 residues. In germline, CDR1 is SGDLS, CDR2 YYNGEE. Germline trimming cut 3 bases from V and 0 bases from J; bases unmatched to any gene: 8. Drawing the rest from reference TRBV9 and TRBJ1-1, the complete variable domain is DSGVTQTPKHLITATGQRVTLRCSPRSGDLSVYWYQQSLDQGLQFLIQYYNGEERAKGNILERFSAQQFPDLHSELNLSSLELGDSALYFCASSASPTGLNTEAFFGQGTRLTVV.

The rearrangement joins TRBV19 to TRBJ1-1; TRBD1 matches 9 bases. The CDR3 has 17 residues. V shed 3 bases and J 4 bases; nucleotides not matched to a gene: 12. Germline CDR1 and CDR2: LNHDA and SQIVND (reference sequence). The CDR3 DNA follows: TGTGCCAGTAGTATCGGCACAGGGGGCGGCTCCGGCACTGAAGCTTTCTTT. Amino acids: CASSIGTGGGSGTEAFF.

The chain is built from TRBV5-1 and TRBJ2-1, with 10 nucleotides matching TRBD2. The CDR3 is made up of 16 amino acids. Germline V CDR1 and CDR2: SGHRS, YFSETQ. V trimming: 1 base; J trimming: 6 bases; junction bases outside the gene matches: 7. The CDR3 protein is CASSLMSGGARNEQFF. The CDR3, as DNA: TGCGCCAGCAGCTTGATGAGCGGGGGGGCCCGCAATGAGCAGTTCTTC.

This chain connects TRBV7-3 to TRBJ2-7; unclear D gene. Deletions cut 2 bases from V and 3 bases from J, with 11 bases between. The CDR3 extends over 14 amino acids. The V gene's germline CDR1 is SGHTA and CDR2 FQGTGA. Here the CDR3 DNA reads TGTGCCAGCAGCTTAGTCGGCGGCCACTACGAGCAGTACTTC. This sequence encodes CASSLVGGHYEQYF.

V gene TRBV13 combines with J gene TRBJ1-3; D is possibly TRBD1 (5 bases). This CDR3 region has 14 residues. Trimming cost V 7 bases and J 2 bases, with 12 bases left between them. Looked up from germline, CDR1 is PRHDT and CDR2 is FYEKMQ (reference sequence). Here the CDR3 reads CASNLGGAGNTIYF. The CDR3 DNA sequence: TGTGCCAGCAACCTCGGGGGGGCTGGAAACACCATATATTTT.

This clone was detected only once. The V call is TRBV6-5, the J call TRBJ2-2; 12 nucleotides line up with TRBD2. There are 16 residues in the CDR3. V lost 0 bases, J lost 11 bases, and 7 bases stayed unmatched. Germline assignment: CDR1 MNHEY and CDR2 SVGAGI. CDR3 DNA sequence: TGTGCCAGCAGTTACTCGAGGCTAGCGGGGGGGCTAGAGCTGTTTTTT. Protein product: CASSYSRLAGGLELFF.

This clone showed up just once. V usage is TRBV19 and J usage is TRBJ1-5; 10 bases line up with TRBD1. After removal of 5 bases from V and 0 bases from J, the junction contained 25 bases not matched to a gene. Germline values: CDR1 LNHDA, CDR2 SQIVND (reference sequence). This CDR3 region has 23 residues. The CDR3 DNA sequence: TGTGCCAGTAGTCACAGCTTGTTGGTTCCCGGGACAGGGGCCCCCTATAGCAATCAGCCCCAGCATTTT. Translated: CASSHSLLVPGTGAPYSNQPQHF.